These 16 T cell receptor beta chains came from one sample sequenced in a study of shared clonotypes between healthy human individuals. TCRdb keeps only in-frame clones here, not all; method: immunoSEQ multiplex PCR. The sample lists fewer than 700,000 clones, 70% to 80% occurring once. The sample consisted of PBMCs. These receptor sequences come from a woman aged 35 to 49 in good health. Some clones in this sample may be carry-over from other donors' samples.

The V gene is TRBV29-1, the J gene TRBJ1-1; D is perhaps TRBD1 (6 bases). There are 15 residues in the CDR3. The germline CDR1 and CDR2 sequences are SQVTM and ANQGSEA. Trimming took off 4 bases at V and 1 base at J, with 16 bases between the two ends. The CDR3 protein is CSVVSSETGNTEAFF. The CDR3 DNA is TGCAGCGTTGTTTCTTCAGAGACAGGGAACACTGAAGCTTTCTTT.

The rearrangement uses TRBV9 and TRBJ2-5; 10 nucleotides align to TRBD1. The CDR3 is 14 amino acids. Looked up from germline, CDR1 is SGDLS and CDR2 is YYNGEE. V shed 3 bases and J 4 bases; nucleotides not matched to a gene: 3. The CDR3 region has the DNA TGTGCCAGCAGCGCCGGACAGGGGGGAGAGACCCAGTACTTC. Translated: CASSAGQGGETQYF.

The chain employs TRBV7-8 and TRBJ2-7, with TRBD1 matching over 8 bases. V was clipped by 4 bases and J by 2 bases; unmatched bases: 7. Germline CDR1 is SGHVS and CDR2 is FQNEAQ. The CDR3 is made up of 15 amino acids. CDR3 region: CASSSMPGQAYEQYF. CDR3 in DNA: TGTGCCAGCAGCTCCATGCCGGGACAGGCCTACGAGCAGTACTTC.

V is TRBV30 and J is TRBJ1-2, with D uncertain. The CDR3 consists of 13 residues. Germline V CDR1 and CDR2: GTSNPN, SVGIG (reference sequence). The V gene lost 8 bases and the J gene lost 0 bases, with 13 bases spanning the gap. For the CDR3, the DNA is TGTGCCGGCAGGACCGCTACTAACTATGGCTACACCTTC. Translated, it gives CAGRTATNYGYTF. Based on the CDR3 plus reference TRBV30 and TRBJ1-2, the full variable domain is SQTIHQWPATLVQPVGSPLSLECTVEGTSNPNLYWYRQAAGRGLQLLFYSVGIGQISSEVPQNLSASRPQDRQFILSSKKLLLSDSGFYLCAGRTATNYGYTFGSGTRLTVV.

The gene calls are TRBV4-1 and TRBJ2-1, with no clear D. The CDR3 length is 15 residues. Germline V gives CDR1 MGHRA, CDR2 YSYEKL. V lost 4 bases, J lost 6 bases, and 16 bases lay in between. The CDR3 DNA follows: TGCGCCAGCAGCCCGTTCGGCATGACGGCCAATGAGCAGTTCTTC. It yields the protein CASSPFGMTANEQFF.

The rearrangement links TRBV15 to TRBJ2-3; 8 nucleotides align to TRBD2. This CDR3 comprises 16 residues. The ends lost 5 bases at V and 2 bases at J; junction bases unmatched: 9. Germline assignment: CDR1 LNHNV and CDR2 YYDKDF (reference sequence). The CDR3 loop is CATSSAEREYTDTQYF. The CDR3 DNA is TGTGCCACCAGCTCAGCGGAGCGGGAGTACACAGATACGCAGTATTTT.

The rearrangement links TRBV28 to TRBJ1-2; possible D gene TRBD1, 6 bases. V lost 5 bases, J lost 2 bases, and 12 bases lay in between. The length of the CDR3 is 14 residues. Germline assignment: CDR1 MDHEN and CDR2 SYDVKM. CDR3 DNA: TGTGCCAGCAGTAGGACCGGGACAAACTATGGCTACACCTTC. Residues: CASSRTGTNYGYTF.

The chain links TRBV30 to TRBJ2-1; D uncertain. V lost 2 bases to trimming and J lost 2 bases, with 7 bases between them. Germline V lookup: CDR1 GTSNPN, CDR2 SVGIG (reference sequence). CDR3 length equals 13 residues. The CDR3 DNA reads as TGTGCCTGGAGTATGACGGCCTACAATGAGCAGTTCTTC. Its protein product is CAWSMTAYNEQFF.

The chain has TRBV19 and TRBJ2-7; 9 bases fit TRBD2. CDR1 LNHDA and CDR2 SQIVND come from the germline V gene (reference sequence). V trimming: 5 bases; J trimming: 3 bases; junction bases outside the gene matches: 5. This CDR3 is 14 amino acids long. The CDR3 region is CASSLAGPFYEQYF. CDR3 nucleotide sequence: TGTGCCAGTAGTCTAGCGGGACCATTCTACGAGCAGTACTTC.

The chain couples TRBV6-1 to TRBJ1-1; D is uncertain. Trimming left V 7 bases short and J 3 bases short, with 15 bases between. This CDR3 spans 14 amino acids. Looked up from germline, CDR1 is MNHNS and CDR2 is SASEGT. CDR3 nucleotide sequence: TGTGCCAGCACCACCGCTTCTGGGGACACTGAAGCTTTCTTT. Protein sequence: CASTTASGDTEAFF.

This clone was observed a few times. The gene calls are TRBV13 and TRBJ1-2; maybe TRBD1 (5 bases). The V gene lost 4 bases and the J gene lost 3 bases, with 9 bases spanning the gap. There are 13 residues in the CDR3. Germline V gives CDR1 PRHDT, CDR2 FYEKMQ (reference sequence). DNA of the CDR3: TGTGCCAGCAGCTCAGGGCTTGACTATGGCTACACCTTC. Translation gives CASSSGLDYGYTF.

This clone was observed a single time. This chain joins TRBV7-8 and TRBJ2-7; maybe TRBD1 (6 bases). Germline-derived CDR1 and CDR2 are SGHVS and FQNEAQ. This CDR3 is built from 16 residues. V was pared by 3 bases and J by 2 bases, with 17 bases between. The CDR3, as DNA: TGTGCCAGCAGCTTCACCACCGGGACAAGTACCTACGAGCAGTACTTC. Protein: CASSFTTGTSTYEQYF.

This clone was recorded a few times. The CDR3 DNA sequence: TGTGCCAGCAGCTTACGGGCTAGCATGAACTCTGGGGCCAACGTCCTGACTTTC. Its protein product is CASSLRASMNSGANVLTF. The chain is built from TRBV11-2 and TRBJ2-6, with a tentative D call TRBD2 (5 bases). Per germline, CDR1 SGHAT and CDR2 FQNNGV. Trimming pared 2 bases from V and 0 bases from J, leaving 14 bases between. The CDR3 extends over 18 amino acids.

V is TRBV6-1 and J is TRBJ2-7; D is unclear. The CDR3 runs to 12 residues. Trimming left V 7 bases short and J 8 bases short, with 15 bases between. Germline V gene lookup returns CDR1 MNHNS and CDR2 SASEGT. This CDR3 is CASTLGVWQQYF. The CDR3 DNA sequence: TGTGCCAGCACCCTTGGCGTCTGGCAGCAGTACTTC.

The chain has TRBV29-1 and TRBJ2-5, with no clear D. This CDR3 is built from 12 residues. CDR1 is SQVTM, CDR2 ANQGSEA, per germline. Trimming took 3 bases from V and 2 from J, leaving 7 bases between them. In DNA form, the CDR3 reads TGCAGCGTTGAGACTCAGCAAGAGACCCAGTACTTC. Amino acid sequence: CSVETQQETQYF.

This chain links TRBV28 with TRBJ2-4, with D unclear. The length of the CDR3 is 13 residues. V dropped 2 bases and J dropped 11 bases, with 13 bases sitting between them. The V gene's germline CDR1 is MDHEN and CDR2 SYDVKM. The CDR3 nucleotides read TGTGCCAGCAGTTTAACAACAGATGGGGTTCAGTACTTC. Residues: CASSLTTDGVQYF.